This T cell receptor (beta chain) was identified in a study of T cell responses to AZD1222 COVID-19 vaccine. General study results and limits: There were mostly white British donors and more females than males, and clonal diversity was possibly underestimated. Vaccination with two AZD1222 doses was followed by a rise in Spike-specific TCR breadth and depth. Seropositive at baseline were only a handful of AZD1222 recipients.

This CDR3 region has 13 residues. In germline, CDR1 is MNHNY, CDR2 SVGAGI (reference sequence). Some clones are missing from TCRdb's copy, which holds only in-frame ones; the method was immunoSEQ multiplex PCR. The sample contains over 95,000 clones, around nine tenths of which appear only once. On this clone itself: The antigen is undetermined.

The rearrangement uses TRBV6-6 and TRBJ2-2; tentative D call: TRBD1 (6 bases). Here the sequenced sample was peripheral blood, taken on day 0 of AZD1222 vaccination. The sequence derives from an adult in good health. The CDR3 loop is CALQGTNTGELFF. DNA for the CDR3: TGTGCGTTGCAGGGGACGAACACCGGGGAGCTGTTTTTT.